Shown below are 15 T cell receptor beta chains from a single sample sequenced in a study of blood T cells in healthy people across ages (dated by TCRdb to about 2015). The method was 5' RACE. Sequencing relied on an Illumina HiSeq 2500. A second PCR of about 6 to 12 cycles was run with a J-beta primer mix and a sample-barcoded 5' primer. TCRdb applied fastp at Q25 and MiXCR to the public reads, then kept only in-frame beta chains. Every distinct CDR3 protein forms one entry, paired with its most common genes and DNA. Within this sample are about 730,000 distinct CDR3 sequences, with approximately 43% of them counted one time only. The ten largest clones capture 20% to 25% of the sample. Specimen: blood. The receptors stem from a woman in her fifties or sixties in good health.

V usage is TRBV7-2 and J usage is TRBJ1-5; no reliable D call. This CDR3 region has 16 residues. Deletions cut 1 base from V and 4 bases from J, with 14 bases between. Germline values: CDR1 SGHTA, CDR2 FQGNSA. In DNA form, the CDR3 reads TGTGCCAGCAGCTTAGTTCCTACCGACGGAAATCAGCCCCAGCATTTT. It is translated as CASSLVPTDGNQPQHF.

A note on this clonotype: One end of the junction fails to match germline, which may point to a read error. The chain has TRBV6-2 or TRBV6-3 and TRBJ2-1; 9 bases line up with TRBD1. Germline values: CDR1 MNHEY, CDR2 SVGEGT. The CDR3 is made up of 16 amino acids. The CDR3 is CASRPTGGTGYDEQFF. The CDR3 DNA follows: TGTGCCAGCAGACCCACAGGGGGCACGGGCTACGATGAGCAGTTCTTC.

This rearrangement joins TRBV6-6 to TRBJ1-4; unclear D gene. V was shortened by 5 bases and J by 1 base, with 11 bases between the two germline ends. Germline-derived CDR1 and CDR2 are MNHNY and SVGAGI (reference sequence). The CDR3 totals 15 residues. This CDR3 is CASSPIGRTNEKLFF. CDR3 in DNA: TGTGCCAGCAGTCCAATCGGCAGAACTAATGAAAAACTGTTTTTT.

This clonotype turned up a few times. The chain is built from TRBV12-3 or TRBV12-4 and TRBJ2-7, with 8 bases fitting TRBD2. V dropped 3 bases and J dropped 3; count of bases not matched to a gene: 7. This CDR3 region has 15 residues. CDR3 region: CASSLSLAGSYEQYF. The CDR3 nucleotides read TGTGCCAGCAGTTTGTCCTTAGCGGGGAGCTACGAGCAGTACTTC.

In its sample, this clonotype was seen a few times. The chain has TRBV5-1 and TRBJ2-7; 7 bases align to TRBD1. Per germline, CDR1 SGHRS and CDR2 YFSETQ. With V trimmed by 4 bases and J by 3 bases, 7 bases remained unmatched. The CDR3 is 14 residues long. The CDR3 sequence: CASSLTGLSYEQYF. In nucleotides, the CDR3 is TGCGCCAGCAGCCTGACAGGGCTCAGCTACGAGCAGTACTTC.

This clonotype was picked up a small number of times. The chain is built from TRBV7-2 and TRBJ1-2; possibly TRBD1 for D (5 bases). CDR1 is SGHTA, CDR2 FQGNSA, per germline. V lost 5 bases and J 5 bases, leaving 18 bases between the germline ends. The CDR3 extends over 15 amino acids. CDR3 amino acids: CASSQATGGGYGYTF. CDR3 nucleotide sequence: TGTGCCAGCAGCCAAGCAACGGGGGGTGGGTATGGCTACACCTTC.

CDR3 loop: CASSFSGGKDTIYF. The CDR3 nucleotides read TGCGCCAGCAGCTTTTCAGGGGGCAAGGACACCATATATTTT. The chain links TRBV5-1 to TRBJ1-3; 8 nucleotides align to TRBD1. CDR3 size: 14 residues. The V and J ends lost 2 bases and 8 bases, in that order; junction bases with no gene match: 6. Germline V gene lookup returns CDR1 SGHRS and CDR2 YFSETQ.

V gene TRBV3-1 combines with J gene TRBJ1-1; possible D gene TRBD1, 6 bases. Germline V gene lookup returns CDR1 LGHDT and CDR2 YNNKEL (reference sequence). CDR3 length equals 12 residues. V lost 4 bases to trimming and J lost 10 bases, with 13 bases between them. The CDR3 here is CASSREGGPAFF. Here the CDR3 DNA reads TGTGCCAGCAGCCGTGAAGGGGGACCAGCTTTCTTT.

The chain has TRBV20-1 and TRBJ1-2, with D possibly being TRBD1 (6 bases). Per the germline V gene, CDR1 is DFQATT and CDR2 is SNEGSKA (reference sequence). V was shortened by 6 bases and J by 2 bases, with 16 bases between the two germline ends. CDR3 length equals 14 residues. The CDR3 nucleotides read TGCAGTGCCGTGACAGGCCAGTCGAACTATGGCTACACCTTC. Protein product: CSAVTGQSNYGYTF.

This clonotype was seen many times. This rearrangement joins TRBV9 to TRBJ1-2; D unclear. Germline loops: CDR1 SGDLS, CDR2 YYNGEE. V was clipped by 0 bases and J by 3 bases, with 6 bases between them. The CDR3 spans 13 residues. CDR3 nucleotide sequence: TGTGCCAGCAGCGTAGCGGGCTACTATGGCTACACCTTC. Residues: CASSVAGYYGYTF.

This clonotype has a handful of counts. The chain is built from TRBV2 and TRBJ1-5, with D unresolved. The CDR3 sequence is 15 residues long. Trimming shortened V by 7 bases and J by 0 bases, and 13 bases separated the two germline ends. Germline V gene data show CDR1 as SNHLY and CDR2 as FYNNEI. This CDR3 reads CASTLGRISNQPQHF. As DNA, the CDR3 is TGTGCCAGCACCTTAGGGCGGATTAGCAATCAGCCCCAGCATTTT.

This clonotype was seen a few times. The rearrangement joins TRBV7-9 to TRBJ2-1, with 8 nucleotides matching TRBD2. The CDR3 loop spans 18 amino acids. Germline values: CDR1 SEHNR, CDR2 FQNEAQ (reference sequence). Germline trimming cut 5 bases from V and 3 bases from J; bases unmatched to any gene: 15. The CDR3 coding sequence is TGTGCCAGCAGCGAAACCCGAGGTGCTAGCGGGCGCTACAATGAGCAGTTCTTC. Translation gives CASSETRGASGRYNEQFF.

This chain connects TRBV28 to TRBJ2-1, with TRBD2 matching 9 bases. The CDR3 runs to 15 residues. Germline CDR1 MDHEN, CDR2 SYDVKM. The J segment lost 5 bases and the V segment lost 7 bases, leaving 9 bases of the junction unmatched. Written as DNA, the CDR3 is TGTGCCAGCATTACTGGGGCTAGCGGGGACAATGAGCAGTTCTTC. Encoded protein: CASITGASGDNEQFF.

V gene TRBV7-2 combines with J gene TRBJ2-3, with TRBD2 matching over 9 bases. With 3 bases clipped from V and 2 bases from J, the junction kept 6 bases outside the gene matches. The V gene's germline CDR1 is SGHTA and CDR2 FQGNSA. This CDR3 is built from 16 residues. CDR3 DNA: TGTGCCAGCAGCTTGCTAACTAGCGGGTACACAGATACGCAGTATTTT. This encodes CASSLLTSGYTDTQYF.

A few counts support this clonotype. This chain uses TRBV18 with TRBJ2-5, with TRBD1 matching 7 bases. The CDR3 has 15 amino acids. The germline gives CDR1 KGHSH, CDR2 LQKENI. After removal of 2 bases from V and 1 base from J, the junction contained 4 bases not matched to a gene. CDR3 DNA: TGTGCCAGCTCACCATACGGGGACAGCCAAGAGACCCAGTACTTC. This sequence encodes CASSPYGDSQETQYF.